The 2 T cell receptor beta chains listed next were all sequenced from one sample in a study of regulatory T cells in long-lasting Graves disease (dated by TCRdb to the early 2020s). The time point label, read with the paper, signifies: newly diagnosed GD, antithyroid drugs for less than 3 months. For both TCR sequencing and RNA sequencing, RNA was extracted from PBMCs in TRIzol. Library preparation employed multiplex PCR. The instrument given in TCRdb is Illumina HiSeq 4000. CDR3 regions were amplified by Arm-PCR with iRepertoire HTBI primers to construct TCR beta libraries. TCRdb ran its own pipeline on the public reads, namely fastp trimming at Q25 and MiXCR clone calling, and kept in-frame beta chains. Each entry is one CDR3 protein sequence, shown with its most common DNA and genes. This sample lists some 250,000 distinct CDR3 sequences; around a sixth were detected once. The top ten constitute around 15% of the sample.

Separately, the same data were catalogued under a study of T cells in Graves' hyperthyroidism and ophthalmopathy.

The specimen was peripheral blood mononuclear cells (PBMCs), collected at new diagnosis, from a patient treated with antithyroid drugs. Receptors were obtained from a woman in her twenties or thirties with Graves disease. Donor details come from another sample of the same person, matched by shared clones.

This clonotype was counted many times. The chain joins TRBV29-1 to TRBJ1-3; D is unclear. Looked up from germline, CDR1 is SQVTM and CDR2 is ANQGSEA. The CDR3 runs to 11 residues. The V gene lost 3 bases and the J gene lost 5 bases, with 5 bases spanning the gap. This CDR3 is CSVEDRNTIYF. As DNA, the CDR3 is TGCAGCGTTGAGGACCGAAACACCATATATTTT.

This clonotype was found a few times. The V and J genes are TRBV5-1 and TRBJ2-5; D may be TRBD1 or TRBD2 (5 bases each). V shed 3 bases and J shed 2 bases, with 14 bases lying between them. The CDR3 has 15 amino acids. Germline-derived CDR1 and CDR2 are SGHRS and YFSETQ. CDR3 nucleotides: TGCGCCAGCAGCTCAACCGAGGGGCTTCAAGAGACCCAGTACTTC. Protein: CASSSTEGLQETQYF.